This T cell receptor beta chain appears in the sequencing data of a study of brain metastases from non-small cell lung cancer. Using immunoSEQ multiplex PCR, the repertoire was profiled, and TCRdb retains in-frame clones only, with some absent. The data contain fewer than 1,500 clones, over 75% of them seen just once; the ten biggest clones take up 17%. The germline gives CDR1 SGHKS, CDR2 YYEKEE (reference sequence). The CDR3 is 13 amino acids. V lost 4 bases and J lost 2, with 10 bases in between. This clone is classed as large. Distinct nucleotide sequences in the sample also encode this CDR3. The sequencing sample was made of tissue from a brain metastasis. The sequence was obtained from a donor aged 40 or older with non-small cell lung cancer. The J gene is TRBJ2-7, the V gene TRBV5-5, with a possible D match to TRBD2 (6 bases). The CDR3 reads CASSGGVTYEQYF. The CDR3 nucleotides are TGTGCCAGCAGCGGCGGGGTGACCTACGAGCAGTACTTC.